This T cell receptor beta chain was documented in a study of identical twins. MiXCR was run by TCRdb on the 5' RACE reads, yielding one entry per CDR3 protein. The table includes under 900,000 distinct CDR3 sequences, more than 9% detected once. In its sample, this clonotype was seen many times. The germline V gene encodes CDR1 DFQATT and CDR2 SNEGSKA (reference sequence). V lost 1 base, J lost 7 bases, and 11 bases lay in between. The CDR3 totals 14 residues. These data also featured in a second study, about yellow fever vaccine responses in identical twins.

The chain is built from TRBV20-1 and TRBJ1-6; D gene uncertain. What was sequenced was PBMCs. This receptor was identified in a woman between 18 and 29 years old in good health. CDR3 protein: CSARGGTVNSPLHF. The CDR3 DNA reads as TGCAGTGCTAGAGGGGGAACAGTCAATTCACCCCTCCACTTT.